Listed here are 3 T cell receptor beta chains from one sample, sequenced in a study of shared clonotypes between healthy human individuals. The table came from immunoSEQ multiplex PCR; TCRdb's copy has only in-frame clones and leaves some out. Here the sample spans roughly 760,000 clones, around 72% being singletons. Input material: memory CD4+ T cells sorted from blood. Subset described: CD45RA-negative fraction. Every receptor here comes from a young woman in good health.

The V call is TRBV2, the J call TRBJ2-7, with D possibly matching TRBD1 (5 bases). Germline CDR1 and CDR2: SNHLY and FYNNEI. V dropped 3 bases and J dropped 2 bases, with 11 bases sitting between them. This CDR3 spans 14 amino acids. This chain's CDR3 is CASSDGAATYEQYF. The CDR3 nucleotides are TGTGCCAGCAGTGATGGGGCGGCAACCTACGAGCAGTACTTC.

The rearrangement joins TRBV7-8 to TRBJ2-1; 12 bases agree with TRBD2. CDR3 length: 17 residues. With 0 bases clipped from V and 4 bases from J, the junction kept 4 bases outside the gene matches. Per germline, CDR1 SGHVS and CDR2 FQNEAQ. The CDR3 coding sequence is TGTGCCAGCAGCTTAGCGGGACTAGCGGGTTTATACAATGAGCAGTTCTTC. As protein: CASSLAGLAGLYNEQFF.

Regarding this clone: The same CDR3 can be traced to other DNA sequences in this sample. The chain uses TRBV19 and TRBJ1-2; D might be TRBD1 (6 bases). CDR1 is LNHDA, CDR2 SQIVND, per germline (reference sequence). The CDR3 runs 14 residues. Trimming shortened V by 1 base and J by 2 bases, and 8 bases separated the two germline ends. The CDR3 reads CASSIVGGNYGYTF. In nucleotides, the CDR3 is TGTGCCAGTAGTATAGTAGGGGGAAACTATGGCTACACCTTC.